Listed here are 2 T cell receptor beta chains from one sample, sequenced in a study of T cells after posttransplantation cyclophosphamide (TCRdb year 2016). Library creation used the immunoSEQ multiplex PCR assay. What TCRdb holds here is the immuneACCESS table cut down to in-frame rearrangements. Part of the clones is not present; checked against another copy, under half of the missing clones reflect an unresolved V gene, and the others are unexplained. Listed for this sample are 25,000 to 30,000 clones, none observed only a single time. Of the sample, 2.7% falls within the top ten clones. The sequenced material came from PBMCs. The receptors shown here come from a woman aged 60-75 years in good health, CMV-negative, and a related stem cell transplant donor.

The chain couples TRBV7-3 to TRBJ2-3; 9 nucleotides match TRBD1. V was pared by 5 bases and J by 3 bases, with 6 bases of the junction left unmatched. CDR1 and CDR2 (germline): SGHTA, FQGTGA. The CDR3 is made up of 15 amino acids. This CDR3 reads CASSLQGARTDTQYF. As DNA, the CDR3 is TGTGCCAGCAGCCTACAGGGGGCACGAACAGATACGCAGTATTTT.

This clone was observed a handful of times. This rearrangement joins TRBV9 to TRBJ1-2; TRBD1 matches 9 bases. CDR1 and CDR2 from the germline V gene are SGDLS and YYNGEE. The J segment lost 8 bases and the V segment lost 3 bases, leaving 5 bases of the junction unmatched. The CDR3 extends over 13 amino acids. CDR3: CASSATGGTGYTF. The DNA of the CDR3 is TGTGCCAGCAGCGCGACAGGGGGTACAGGCTACACCTTC.